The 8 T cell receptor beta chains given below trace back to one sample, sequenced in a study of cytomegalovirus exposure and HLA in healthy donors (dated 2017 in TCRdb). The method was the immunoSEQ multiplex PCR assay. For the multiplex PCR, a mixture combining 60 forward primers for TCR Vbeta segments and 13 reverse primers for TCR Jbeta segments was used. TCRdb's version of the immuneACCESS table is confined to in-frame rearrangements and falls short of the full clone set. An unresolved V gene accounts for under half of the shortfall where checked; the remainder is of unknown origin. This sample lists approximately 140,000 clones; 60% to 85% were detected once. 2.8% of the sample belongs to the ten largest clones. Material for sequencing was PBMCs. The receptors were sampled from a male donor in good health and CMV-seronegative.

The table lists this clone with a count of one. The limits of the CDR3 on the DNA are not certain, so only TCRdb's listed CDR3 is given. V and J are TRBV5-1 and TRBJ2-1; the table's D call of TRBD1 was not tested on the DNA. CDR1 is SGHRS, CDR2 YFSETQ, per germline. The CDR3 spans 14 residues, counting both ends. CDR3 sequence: CASILGANNNEQFF.

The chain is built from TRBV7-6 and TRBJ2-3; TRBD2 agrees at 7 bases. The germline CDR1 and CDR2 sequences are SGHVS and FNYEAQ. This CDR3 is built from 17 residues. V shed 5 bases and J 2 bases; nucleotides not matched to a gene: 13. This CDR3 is CASSLQTSLSPTDTQYF. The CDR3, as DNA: TGTGCCAGCAGCCTCCAGACTAGCCTCAGCCCCACAGATACGCAGTATTTT.

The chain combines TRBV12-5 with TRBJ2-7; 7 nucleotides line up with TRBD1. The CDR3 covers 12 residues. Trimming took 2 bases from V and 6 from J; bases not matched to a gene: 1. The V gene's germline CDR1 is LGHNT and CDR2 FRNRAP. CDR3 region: CASGLSGGEQYF. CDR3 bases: TGTGCTAGTGGTTTGTCAGGGGGCGAGCAGTACTTC.

CDR3 nucleotides: TGTGCCAGCAGTCCGTCGACAGGGACTGAAAAACTGTTTTTT. Amino acid sequence: CASSPSTGTEKLFF. The chain couples TRBV6-6 to TRBJ1-4; 7 bases are a match to TRBD1. V trimming: 5 bases; J trimming: 7 bases; junction bases outside the gene matches: 7. Germline V gives CDR1 MNHNY, CDR2 SVGAGI (reference sequence). This CDR3 has 14 amino acids.

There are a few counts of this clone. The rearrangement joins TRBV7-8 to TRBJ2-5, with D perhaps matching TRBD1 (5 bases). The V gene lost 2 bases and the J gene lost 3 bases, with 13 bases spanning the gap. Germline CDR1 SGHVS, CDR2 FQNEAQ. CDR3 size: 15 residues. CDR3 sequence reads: CASSLKWTPKETQYF. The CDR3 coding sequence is TGTGCCAGCAGCTTAAAGTGGACACCTAAAGAGACCCAGTACTTC.

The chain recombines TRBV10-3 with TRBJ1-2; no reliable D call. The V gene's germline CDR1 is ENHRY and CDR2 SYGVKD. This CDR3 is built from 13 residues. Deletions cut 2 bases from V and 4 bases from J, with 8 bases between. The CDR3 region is CAISENSVYGYTF. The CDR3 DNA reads TGTGCCATCAGTGAGAATTCAGTCTATGGCTACACCTTC.

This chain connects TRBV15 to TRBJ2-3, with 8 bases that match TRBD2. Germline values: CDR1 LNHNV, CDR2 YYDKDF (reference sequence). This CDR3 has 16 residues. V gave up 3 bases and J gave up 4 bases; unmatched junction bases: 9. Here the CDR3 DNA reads TGTGCCACCAGCAGGGACAGCGGGAGTGGGGCAGATACGCAGTATTTT. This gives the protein CATSRDSGSGADTQYF.

CDR3 sequence: CASSVGTMNTEAFF. In DNA, the CDR3 is TGTGCCAGCAGCGTAGGGACAATGAACACTGAAGCTTTCTTT. The chain is built from TRBV7-8 and TRBJ1-1; maybe TRBD1 (6 bases). The CDR3 is made up of 14 amino acids. Germline CDR1 is SGHVS and CDR2 is FQNEAQ. V was shortened by 5 bases and J by 0 bases, with 10 bases between the two germline ends.